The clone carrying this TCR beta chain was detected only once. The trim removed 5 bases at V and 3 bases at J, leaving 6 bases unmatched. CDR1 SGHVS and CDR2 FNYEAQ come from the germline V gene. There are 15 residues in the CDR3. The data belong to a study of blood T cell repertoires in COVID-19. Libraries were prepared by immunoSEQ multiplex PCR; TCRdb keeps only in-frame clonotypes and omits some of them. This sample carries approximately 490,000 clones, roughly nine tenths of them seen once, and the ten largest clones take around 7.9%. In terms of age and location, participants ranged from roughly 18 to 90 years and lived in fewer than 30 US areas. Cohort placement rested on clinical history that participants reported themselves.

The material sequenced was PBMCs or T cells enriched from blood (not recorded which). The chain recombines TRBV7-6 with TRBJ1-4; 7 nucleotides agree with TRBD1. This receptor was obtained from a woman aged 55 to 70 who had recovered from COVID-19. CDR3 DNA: TGTGCCAGCAGCCTGACAGGGTCGGCTAATGAAAAACTGTTTTTT. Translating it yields CASSLTGSANEKLFF. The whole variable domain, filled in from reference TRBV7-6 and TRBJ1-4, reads GAGVSQSPRYKVTKRGQDVALRCDPISGHVSLYWYRQALGQGPEFLTYFNYEAQQDKSGLPNDRFSAERPEGSISTLTIQRTEQRDSAMYRCASSLTGSANEKLFFGSGTQLSVL.